This T cell receptor beta chain was profiled in a study of human T cells and chemical hapten exposure. For the study at large: There were weekly diphenylcyclopropenone doses to the scalp for patients throughout the roughly 24-week study.

TCRdb redid the calling of the RACE reads with MiXCR, one entry per CDR3 protein. The data show 130,000 or so distinct CDR3 sequences, about 11% seen once. The time point is: patch test 3, about 24 weeks after DPC sensitization. Stated treatment: therapeutic diphenylcyclopropenone sensitization with weekly scalp DPC. The CDR3 runs to 14 residues. V lost 3 bases to trimming and J lost 6 bases, with 14 bases between them. This sample comprised whole blood, obtained in connection with sensitization to the hapten diphenylcyclopropenone (DPC). The gene calls are TRBV12-3 or TRBV12-4 and TRBJ1-2, with D unresolved. The receptor was derived from a woman between 50 and 59 years old with alopecia areata. Some clones in this sample may be carry-over from other donors' samples. The chain's CDR3 is CASSFRQFHNGYTF. In DNA form, the CDR3 reads TGTGCCAGCAGTTTTCGTCAGTTTCACAATGGCTACACCTTC.